One sample yielded the 30 T cell receptor beta chains listed below, sequenced in a study of post-analysis software for immune sequencing data. Study findings and constraints: Patients carried five TRBV segments more frequently than controls did, and TRBV5-6, TRBV5-1 and TRBV20-1 were among them.

Unique-molecular-identifier-tagged TCR beta cDNA libraries were used. TCRdb re-derived calls from the PCR reads in MiXCR, one entry per CDR3 protein. The sample lists approximately 150,000 distinct CDR3 sequences; approximately 30% were seen once. The antigens these receptors bind are not known. The sequenced sample was blood. These receptors were obtained from a girl under 18 with multiple sclerosis.

This chain joins TRBV12-3 or TRBV12-4 and TRBJ1-5, with a tentative D call TRBD1 (5 bases). The V end lost 6 bases, the J end lost 4 bases, and 16 bases lay between the germline ends. This CDR3 contains 15 residues. For the CDR3, the DNA is TGTGCCAGCAGCTCCAAAGATTGGGGGAATCAGCCCCAGCATTTT. Translated, it gives CASSSKDWGNQPQHF.

The V gene is TRBV28, the J gene TRBJ1-1; 7 nucleotides match TRBD1. Trimming took 6 bases from V and 1 from J; bases not matched to a gene: 5. The CDR3 runs 14 residues. CDR1 and CDR2 (germline): MDHEN, SYDVKM. In nucleotides, the CDR3 is TGTGCCAGCAGGACGGGACAGCCGAACACTGAAGCTTTCTTT. This encodes CASRTGQPNTEAFF.

This clonotype was observed a few times. V gene TRBV7-3 combines with J gene TRBJ2-7, with 9 bases matching TRBD1. There are 17 residues in the CDR3. Germline CDR1 SGHTA, CDR2 FQGTGA. The ends lost 5 bases at V and 3 bases at J; junction bases unmatched: 14. CDR3 DNA: TGTGCCAGCAGCCTCACCGCCACTGGGGACAGGGTCTACGAGCAGTACTTC. It is translated as CASSLTATGDRVYEQYF. The entire variable domain, with the rest obtained from reference TRBV7-3 and TRBJ2-7, is as follows: GAGVSQTPSNKVTEKGKYVELRCDPISGHTALYWYRQSLGQGPEFLIYFQGTGAADDSGLPNDRFFAVRPEGSVSTLKIQRTERGDSAVYLCASSLTATGDRVYEQYFGPGTRLTVT.

The V call is TRBV28, the J call TRBJ2-1, with 13 positions matching TRBD2. Germline V gene sequence: CDR1 MDHEN, CDR2 SYDVKM. V gave up 6 bases and J gave up 4 bases; unmatched junction bases: 12. The CDR3 covers 18 residues. The DNA of the CDR3 is TGTGCCAGCAGGTCCGTAAGACTAGCGGGAGGCCTGTACAATGAGCAGTTCTTC. Its translation is CASRSVRLAGGLYNEQFF.

This clonotype was counted between two and nine times. The chain recombines TRBV20-1 with TRBJ1-6; 9 bases match TRBD1. The junction had 4 bases not matched to a gene; V was cut back by 2 bases and J by 2 bases. The CDR3 runs to 16 residues. The germline CDR1 and CDR2 sequences are DFQATT and SNEGSKA (reference sequence). The CDR3 sequence: CSARSQGATYNSPLHF. Here the CDR3 DNA reads TGCAGTGCTAGATCACAGGGGGCCACCTATAATTCACCCCTCCACTTT.

V and J are TRBV29-1 and TRBJ1-1; D is unclear. The V gene lost 4 bases and the J gene lost 4 bases, with 19 bases spanning the gap. The CDR3 is 15 amino acids. The germline V gene encodes CDR1 SQVTM and CDR2 ANQGSEA. This CDR3 is CSVVYGSSGSTEAFF. The CDR3 nucleotides read TGCAGCGTTGTGTATGGCAGTTCTGGAAGCACTGAAGCTTTCTTT.

This clonotype was found many times. The chain carries TRBV12-3 or TRBV12-4 and TRBJ2-3; D is unresolved. V was pared by 3 bases and J by 0 bases, with 16 bases between. The CDR3 length is 17 residues. The CDR3 spells CASSFALFAVSTDTQYF. CDR3 DNA: TGTGCCAGCAGTTTCGCATTATTTGCAGTTAGCACAGATACGCAGTATTTT.

The J gene is TRBJ1-1, the V gene TRBV27, with 7 bases aligning to TRBD1. V lost 5 bases to trimming and J lost 0 bases; unmatched junction nucleotides: 9. The CDR3 consists of 16 residues. The germline V gene has CDR1 MNHEY and CDR2 SMNVEV (reference sequence). The CDR3 loop reads CASSPWTGAMNTEAFF. CDR3 nucleotide sequence: TGTGCCAGCAGTCCCTGGACAGGTGCGATGAACACTGAAGCTTTCTTT.

V and J are TRBV28 and TRBJ2-5, with 12 nucleotides matching TRBD1. V was pared by 6 bases and J by 4 bases, with 12 bases of the junction left unmatched. Germline CDR1 MDHEN, CDR2 SYDVKM. The CDR3 contains 17 residues. CDR3 protein: CASSLSRDRGRRETQYF. DNA of the CDR3: TGTGCCAGCAGCCTATCCCGGGACAGGGGGCGCAGAGAGACCCAGTACTTC.

In regard to this clonotype: Since a much larger clone is just one base distant, this may be a read error. The chain carries TRBV29-1 and TRBJ2-1; 14 nucleotides align to TRBD2. Germline CDR1 and CDR2: SQVTM and ANQGSEA. The junction had 6 bases not matched to a gene; V was cut back by 7 bases and J by 4 bases. The CDR3 sequence is 15 residues long. The CDR3, as DNA: TGCAGCGCGCCAGGGACTAGCGGGGGTTACAATGAGCAGTTCTTC. Amino acids: CSAPGTSGGYNEQFF.

This clonotype was seen a single time. A read error is possible here, since a much larger clone lies one base away. The CDR3 end shows no conserved phenylalanine or tryptophan, and so a read error is likely. The chain couples TRBV7-9 to TRBJ2-5; TRBD1 aligns across 9 bases. V lost 1 base to trimming and J lost 0 bases; unmatched junction nucleotides: 0. The CDR3 runs 15 residues. Germline V gives CDR1 SEHNR, CDR2 FQNEAQ (reference sequence). The CDR3 DNA reads TGTGCCAGCAGCTTAGGGACAGGGGACCAAGAGACCCAGTACTGC. Its protein is CASSLGTGDQETQYC.

A note on this clonotype: It may be a read error: a sequence one base away is much more abundant. The chain recombines TRBV28 with TRBJ2-7, with 7 bases aligning to TRBD2. J gave up 3 bases and V 7 bases, and 9 bases lay outside the gene matches. CDR3 length: 14 amino acids. Germline V gene data show CDR1 as MDHEN and CDR2 as SYDVKM. Written as DNA, the CDR3 is TGTGCCAGCAATAACCTAGCGGAGGGCTACGAGCAGTACTTC. Encoded protein: CASNNLAEGYEQYF.

The rearrangement links TRBV29-1 to TRBJ1-4; 10 nucleotides align to TRBD1. The CDR3 contains 16 residues. Germline values: CDR1 SQVTM, CDR2 ANQGSEA. The V and J ends lost 7 bases and 6 bases, in that order; junction bases with no gene match: 14. As DNA, the CDR3 is TGCAGCGCGAGGGGGTGGACCGGGACAGGGGATGAAAAACTGTTTTTT. It encodes CSARGWTGTGDEKLFF.

There are many counts of this clonotype. This chain connects TRBV7-7 to TRBJ2-1; 8 bases line up with TRBD2. With V trimmed by 2 bases and J by 8 bases, 5 bases remained unmatched. The CDR3 extends over 14 amino acids. Per the germline V gene, CDR1 is SSHAT and CDR2 is FNYEAQ (reference sequence). CDR3: CASSLNGRGDEQFF. In DNA, the CDR3 is TGTGCCAGCAGCTTAAACGGGAGGGGCGATGAGCAGTTCTTC.

On this clonotype: Compared with germline, one end of the junction differs, possibly owing to a read error. The chain carries TRBV4-1 and TRBJ1-6; D is unclear. The CDR3 contains 20 residues. Germline values: CDR1 MGHRA, CDR2 YSYEKL. DNA of the CDR3: TGCGCCAGCAGCCGACCCTCGGGGTTGGGTGAGAGGTCCTATAATCCACCCCTCCACTTT. This codes for CASSRPSGLGERSYNPPLHF.

This clonotype was seen many times. This chain connects TRBV20-1 to TRBJ2-3, with 7 bases aligning to TRBD2. The CDR3 has 15 residues. The V segment lost 0 bases and the J segment 2 bases; nucleotides outside the gene matches: 5. CDR1 is DFQATT and CDR2 is SNEGSKA in the germline V gene (reference sequence). DNA of the CDR3: TGCAGTGCTAGAGACCCTAGCGGCCACACAGATACGCAGTATTTT. It translates to CSARDPSGHTDTQYF.

This chain links TRBV20-1 with TRBJ1-2, with D possibly being TRBD1 (6 bases). V gave up 6 bases and J gave up 8 bases, with 16 bases separating them. The CDR3 consists of 12 residues. Germline values: CDR1 DFQATT, CDR2 SNEGSKA (reference sequence). CDR3 sequence (DNA): TGCAGTGCCCCAAAACAGGGCTGGGGCTACACCTTC. Translated: CSAPKQGWGYTF.

Only a few counts were recorded for this clonotype. The CDR3 bases are TGTGCCAGCAGTTGCGGGCGGGGGTACAATGAGCAGTTCTTC. It translates to CASSCGRGYNEQFF. This chain connects TRBV12-3 or TRBV12-4 to TRBJ2-1; 7 nucleotides match TRBD2. V gave up 4 bases and J gave up 4 bases; unmatched junction bases: 4. The CDR3 runs 14 residues.

Many counts were recorded for this clonotype. The chain recombines TRBV5-1 with TRBJ2-3, with a tentative D call TRBD2 (5 bases). V was cut by 1 base and J by 2 bases, with 8 bases left in between. CDR1 and CDR2 (germline): SGHRS, YFSETQ. The CDR3 runs 14 residues. The DNA of the CDR3 is TGCGCCAGCAGCTTGACGGGAACCACAGATACGCAGTATTTT. Translated, it gives CASSLTGTTDTQYF.

This clonotype was found many times. The chain recombines TRBV5-6 with TRBJ2-1; either TRBD1 or TRBD2 may fit D (6 bases each). This CDR3 contains 15 residues. V gave up 5 bases and J gave up 7 bases, with 19 bases separating them. The V gene's germline CDR1 is SGHDT and CDR2 YYEEEE. CDR3 protein: CASSRQELSGNEQFF. In DNA, the CDR3 is TGTGCCAGCAGTCGACAGGAACTAAGCGGGAATGAGCAGTTCTTC.

Comments on this clonotype: This could be a read error, since a much larger clone is one nucleotide away. This chain uses TRBV18 with TRBJ1-4; no reliable D call. The V end was cut by 2 bases, the J end by 12 bases, with 7 bases between. Germline V gives CDR1 KGHSH, CDR2 LQKENI. The CDR3 runs 11 residues. The CDR3 DNA is TGTGCCAGCTCACCATTACCGGAACTGTTTTTT. Protein product: CASSPLPELFF.

In regard to this clonotype: A much larger clone differs by one base, so this may be a read error. V gene TRBV28 combines with J gene TRBJ1-5; D is ambiguous. Between the trimmed V and J ends, which lost 6 bases and 5 bases, there was a span of 5 bases. Germline CDR1 is MDHEN and CDR2 is SYDVKM. The CDR3 has 11 amino acids. Here the CDR3 DNA reads TGTGCCAGCAGCGGAGATCAGCCCCAGCATTTT. Amino acids: CASSGDQPQHF.

This clonotype was recorded many times. The chain has TRBV5-1 and TRBJ2-5; D remains unclear. The closer fit of TRBJ2-7 to the DNA end suggests the J call may be wrong. The germline V gene encodes CDR1 SGHRS and CDR2 YFSETQ. CDR3 length: 16 residues. The CDR3 reads CASSLGLVTPDGEQYF. The CDR3 DNA follows: TGCGCCAGCAGCTTGGGTCTAGTAACCCCCGACGGCGAGCAGTACTTC.

The V and J genes are TRBV10-3 and TRBJ2-2; D might be TRBD2 (5 bases). Germline V CDR1 and CDR2: ENHRY, SYGVKD. The V and J ends lost 10 bases and 5 bases respectively, with 14 bases between them. The CDR3 consists of 13 residues. The CDR3 coding sequence is TGTGCCACCGGGGTCGGGGAAACCGGGGAGCTGTTTTTT. It codes for CATGVGETGELFF.

With respect to this clonotype: This may stem from a read error, because a much larger clone lies one nucleotide away. The chain combines TRBV4-1 with TRBJ2-1; 8 nucleotides align to TRBD1. The CDR3 is made up of 15 amino acids. V trimming: 0 bases; J trimming: 10 bases; junction bases outside the gene matches: 8. Per the germline V gene, CDR1 is MGHRA and CDR2 is YSYEKL. The CDR3 nucleotides are TGCGCCAGCAGCCAAGATAGGACAGGGTACTACGAGCAGTTCTTC. Translation gives CASSQDRTGYYEQFF.

For this clonotype: Possible read error: a much larger clone is one base away. The CDR3 sequence: CASSQAGASGGQETQYF. The CDR3 DNA reads TGTGCCAGCAGCCAAGCCGGGGCTAGCGGGGGCCAAGAGACCCAGTACTTC. The chain uses TRBV4-2 and TRBJ2-5; 10 positions match TRBD2. In germline, CDR1 is LGHNA, CDR2 YNFKEQ. The CDR3 runs to 17 residues. V lost 1 base and J lost 1; bases outside the gene matches: 6.

Comments on this clonotype: A much larger clone sits a single nucleotide away, making a read error possible. The chain combines TRBV12-3 or TRBV12-4 with TRBJ2-3; tentative D call: TRBD2 (6 bases). The CDR3 is 14 residues long. The V end was cut by 7 bases, the J end by 4 bases, with 15 bases between. The CDR3 spells CASIPSGTADTQYF. CDR3 nucleotides: TGTGCCAGCATCCCCTCGGGGACTGCAGATACGCAGTATTTT.

This clonotype was found many times. V usage is TRBV20-1 and J usage is TRBJ2-3, with 12 positions matching TRBD2. CDR1 and CDR2 (germline): DFQATT, SNEGSKA (reference sequence). J gave up 1 base and V 6 bases, and 5 bases lay outside the gene matches. The CDR3 contains 15 residues. The chain's CDR3 is CSAPGLAGRTDTQYF. The CDR3 DNA reads as TGCAGTGCCCCTGGACTAGCGGGGCGCACAGATACGCAGTATTTT.

Comment on this clonotype: At one end the junction does not follow the germline gene, possibly because of a read error. This chain links TRBV29-1 with TRBJ1-5; TRBD1 is a possible D gene (5 bases). CDR1 is SQVTM and CDR2 is ANQGSEA in the germline V gene. There are 12 residues in the CDR3. CDR3 sequence (DNA): TGTAGCGTTCGTTGGGGGGATCAGCCCCAGCATTTT. It codes for CSVRWGDQPQHF.

The chain joins TRBV20-1 to TRBJ2-1; TRBD2 matches 11 bases. The J call is in doubt because the DNA end fits TRBJ2-7 better. The CDR3 totals 15 residues. The V gene's germline CDR1 is DFQATT and CDR2 SNEGSKA (reference sequence). The CDR3 sequence is CSAKMGLAAYNEQYF. The CDR3, as DNA: TGCAGTGCCAAAATGGGACTAGCGGCCTACAATGAGCAGTACTTC.